The clone carrying this T cell receptor beta chain turned up a few times. CDR1 is SGHRS, CDR2 YFSETQ, per germline. Trimming shortened V by 4 bases and J by 7 bases, and 11 bases separated the two germline ends. The CDR3 loop spans 12 amino acids. MiXCR was run by TCRdb on the RT-PCR reads, yielding one entry per CDR3 protein. The repertoire holds about 680,000 distinct CDR3 sequences, with over 12% as singletons. The sequence was collected from a female donor in good health, serving as a healthy control. The sample taken for sequencing was memory CD4+ T cells from blood. V usage is TRBV5-1 and J usage is TRBJ1-1, with D uncertain. Here the CDR3 DNA reads TGCGCCAGCAGCGGCTCCGGGAGTGAAGCTTTCTTT. This translates into CASSGSGSEAFF.